A selection of T cell receptor beta chains follows, all from one sample in a study of T cell responses to AZD1222 COVID-19 vaccine. Assay used: immunoSEQ multiplex PCR; TCRdb lists only in-frame clones, some missing. The sample yields some 64,000 clones, roughly nine tenths seen once. The specimen comprised peripheral blood, sampled on day 0 of AZD1222 vaccination. These receptors all come from an adult in good health. Each CDR3 is given with its conserved first and last residue. The D gene is left open where the match is weak. The size of a clone is reported for some rows only, either as once, few or many, or as a class for expanded clones.

j_call,d_call,clone_size,cdr3_length,v_call,cdr3_nt,cdr3_aa
TRBJ2-3,NA,NA,14,TRBV28,TGTGCCAGCAGTTTTGGCGTCGGGGCAGATACGCAGTATTTT,CASSFGVGADTQYF
TRBJ2-2,NA,once,11,TRBV12-3/TRBV12-4,TGTGCCACCTCCCTCGCCGAGGAGCTGTTTTTT,CATSLAEELFF
TRBJ1-2,TRBD1,NA,12,TRBV5-1,TGCGCCAGCGCTGACAGGGGATATGGCTACACCTTC,CASADRGYGYTF
TRBJ1-2,TRBD1,NA,15,TRBV4-3,TGCGCCAGCAGCCAAGGTATAGGGGGCGCACCGGGCTACACCTTC,CASSQGIGGAPGYTF
TRBJ2-1,NA,NA,15,TRBV6-5,TGTGCCAGCAGAAAGGAAACAGGGTCCTACAATGAGCAGTTCTTC,CASRKETGSYNEQFF
TRBJ2-1,TRBD2,few,16,TRBV6-5,TGTGCCAGCAGTTGGAGCGGGGCAGCCTCCTACAATGAGCAGTTCTTC,CASSWSGAASYNEQFF
TRBJ1-1,NA,NA,17,TRBV21-1,TGTGCCAGCAGCAAAGCCGGGACAGGGGGCAAGAACACTGAAGCTTTCTTT,CASSKAGTGGKNTEAFF
TRBJ2-7,NA,NA,13,TRBV2,TGTGCCAGCAGTTGGTACGGGCAGTACGAGCAGTACTTC,CASSWYGQYEQYF
TRBJ1-1,NA,NA,14,TRBV29-1,TGCAGCGTTGAAAGTGATTGGGGGAACCCTGAAGCTTTCTTT,CSVESDWGNPEAFF
TRBJ2-7,NA,NA,15,TRBV7-8,TGTGCCAGCAGCTTAGGGGCGGGACCGACCTACGAGCAGTACTTC,CASSLGAGPTYEQYF
TRBJ2-1,TRBD1,once,15,TRBV11-2,TGTGCCAGCGGCGACAGGGGAAAACTCTACAATGAGCAGTTCTTC,CASGDRGKLYNEQFF
TRBJ2-2,NA,NA,13,TRBV5-6,TGTGCCAGCAGCTTGGTGGTCACCGGGGAGCTGTTTTTT,CASSLVVTGELFF
TRBJ2-1,NA,NA,13,TRBV7-9,TGTGCCAGCTCCTCGGGAGTTTTGAATGAGCAGTTCTTC,CASSSGVLNEQFF
TRBJ1-1,NA,NA,12,TRBV27,TGTGCCAGCGACGGAAGAGGGACGGAAGCTTTCTTT,CASDGRGTEAFF
TRBJ1-2,TRBD1,NA,14,TRBV6-5,TGTGCCAGCAGTTCCCCGGGACAGCTTTATGGCTACACCTTC,CASSSPGQLYGYTF
TRBJ1-2,NA,NA,12,TRBV15,TGTGCCACCAGCACTCTCGAGGGGGGCTACACCTTC,CATSTLEGGYTF
TRBJ1-1,TRBD1,NA,13,TRBV7-3,TGTGCCAGCAGCAGCAGGGGGTTTACTGAAGCTTTCTTT,CASSSRGFTEAFF
TRBJ1-1,NA,NA,13,TRBV5-1,TGCGCCAGCAGGACACAAATGAACACTGAAGCTTTCTTT,CASRTQMNTEAFF
TRBJ1-3,NA,NA,15,TRBV10-3,TGTGCCATCAGTGAGGCGGGTCAATCCGGAAACACCATATATTTT,CAISEAGQSGNTIYF
TRBJ2-3,TRBD2,NA,20,TRBV5-1,TGCGCCAGCAGCTTGGTCCCATTAGCGGGGGGCCAGTATAGCACAGATACGCAGTATTTT,CASSLVPLAGGQYSTDTQYF
TRBJ2-2,TRBD2,NA,15,TRBV11-2,TGTGCCAGCAGCCGGACTAGCGGCAACACCGGGGAGCTGTTTTTT,CASSRTSGNTGELFF
TRBJ2-5,NA,NA,16,TRBV28,TGTGCCAGCAGTCCTCCGACAGGGAGGAGGCAAGAGACCCAGTACTTC,CASSPPTGRRQETQYF
TRBJ1-1,NA,NA,14,TRBV5-1,TGCGCCAGCCTTCCGGCTGGGGGGGGCACTGAAGCTTTCTTT,CASLPAGGGTEAFF
TRBJ2-3,TRBD2,few,15,TRBV15,TGTGCCACCAGCATTCCGGGACTAGGCACAGATACGCAGTATTTT,CATSIPGLGTDTQYF
TRBJ2-5,NA,NA,13,TRBV18,TGTGCCAGCTTATCCGGCCAACGAGAGACCCAGTACTTC,CASLSGQRETQYF
TRBJ1-2,TRBD1,NA,18,TRBV9,TGTGCCAGCAGCGTAGCCCCGGGACAGGGGGCAGGTAACTATGGCTACACCTTC,CASSVAPGQGAGNYGYTF
TRBJ1-2,TRBD1,NA,16,TRBV24-1,TGTGCCACCAGTGACCGGGGACAGGGGGCATTCTATGGCTACACCTTC,CATSDRGQGAFYGYTF
TRBJ2-1,TRBD1,NA,15,TRBV7-2,TGTGCCAGCAGCTTATCAGGGGGCGTAATAAATGAGCAGTTCTTC,CASSLSGGVINEQFF
TRBJ2-1,NA,NA,16,TRBV5-5,TGTGCCAGCAGCTTGGACAACGCCGCGGGCTACAATGAGCAGTTCTTC,CASSLDNAAGYNEQFF
TRBJ2-1,TRBD1,NA,15,TRBV3-1/TRBV3-2,TGTGCCAGCAGTCCGGACAGGGGTTTCGGCCGTGAGCAGTTCTTC,CASSPDRGFGREQFF
TRBJ2-2,TRBD2,NA,15,TRBV9,TGTGCCAGCAGCCCCCCCGGGAGGGTCGTCGGGGAGCTGTTTTTT,CASSPPGRVVGELFF
TRBJ1-2,NA,NA,13,TRBV5-1,TGCGCCAGCAGCTTGGAACAGGGTGGTGGCTACACCTTC,CASSLEQGGGYTF
TRBJ1-1,NA,NA,15,TRBV30,TGTGCCTGGAGTGTAAGAAGGCATAAAAGCACTGAAGCTTTCTTT,CAWSVRRHKSTEAFF
TRBJ2-1,TRBD2,NA,22,TRBV3-1/TRBV3-2,TGTGCCAGCAGCCCCGACCTCGGGGCTAAGAGACTAGCGGGAGGTTCCTACAATGAGCAGTTCTTC,CASSPDLGAKRLAGGSYNEQFF
TRBJ2-7,TRBD2,few,16,TRBV11-3,TGTGCCAGCAGCCGAGAGGTCCTAGCGGGGGGGGACGAGCAGTACTTC,CASSREVLAGGDEQYF
TRBJ1-3,NA,NA,15,TRBV6-5,NA,CASILDRNSGNTIYF
TRBJ2-5,TRBD1,NA,13,TRBV6-5,TGTGCCAGCAGTCGAGGGGGCAGAGAGACCCAGTACTTC,CASSRGGRETQYF
TRBJ1-2,NA,once,12,TRBV29-1,TGCAGCGTCCTCCGGGGGCAAGTTGGCTACACCTTC,CSVLRGQVGYTF
TRBJ2-1,NA,NA,14,TRBV6-5,TGTGCCAGCAGTTACGGGTCCATGGGGAATGAGCAGTTCTTC,CASSYGSMGNEQFF
TRBJ2-7,TRBD1,few,13,TRBV29-1,TGCAGCGTAAGGCCCGGGACAGACTACGAGCAGTACTTC,CSVRPGTDYEQYF
TRBJ1-2,TRBD1,NA,14,TRBV7-9,TGTGCCAGCAGCGACCGGGACAGGGGATTCCGCTACACCTTC,CASSDRDRGFRYTF
TRBJ2-1,TRBD2,NA,14,TRBV20-1,TGCAGTGCTAGTGCGGCTAGCGGTTACAATGAGCAGTTCTTC,CSASAASGYNEQFF
TRBJ1-1,NA,NA,14,TRBV6-1,TGTGCCAGCAGTGAGATTACAGGGAACACTGAAGCTTTCTTT,CASSEITGNTEAFF
TRBJ2-7,NA,NA,15,TRBV15,TGTGCCACCGGGAAAACGGGAGCCAGGGTGGGCGAGCAGTACTTC,CATGKTGARVGEQYF
TRBJ1-6,NA,NA,18,TRBV9,TGTGCCAGCAGCCCGAGTGGGAACCCGAGCTCCTATAATTCACCCCTCCACTTT,CASSPSGNPSSYNSPLHF
TRBJ2-3,TRBD1,NA,13,TRBV27,TGTGCCATCACGACAGGGGATGAGGATACGCAGTATTTT,CAITTGDEDTQYF
TRBJ1-2,NA,once,17,TRBV9,TGTGCCAGCAGCGAAAATAACAGACAGCGGAGTAACTATGGCTACACCTTC,CASSENNRQRSNYGYTF
TRBJ2-3,NA,NA,14,TRBV5-1,TGCGCCAGCAGCTTGGAGCCTGGCACAGATACGCAGTATTTT,CASSLEPGTDTQYF
TRBJ1-4,TRBD1,NA,14,TRBV11-2,TGTGCCAGCAGCTTTAACAGGGGAGGGGAAAAACTGTTTTTT,CASSFNRGGEKLFF
TRBJ2-2,NA,NA,13,TRBV11-2,TGTGCCAGCAGCCCCCCGGTGAACGGGGAGCTGTTTTTT,CASSPPVNGELFF
TRBJ2-2,NA,NA,13,TRBV5-4,TGTGCCAGCAGTAGGGGTGACACCGGGGAGCTGTTTTTT,CASSRGDTGELFF
TRBJ2-6,NA,once,16,TRBV6-5,TGTGCCAGCAGTTACGGCAGGGGCTCTGGGGCCAACGTCCTGACTTTC,CASSYGRGSGANVLTF
TRBJ2-7,TRBD1,NA,16,TRBV4-2,TGTGCCAGCAGCCAAGACCCGGGACAGGGCTTCAACGAGCAGTACTTC,CASSQDPGQGFNEQYF
TRBJ2-7,TRBD1,NA,16,TRBV5-1,TGCGCCAGCAGCTTGGGGGGGACAGCCCTTCACGACGAGCAGTACTTC,CASSLGGTALHDEQYF
TRBJ1-5,NA,NA,15,TRBV27,TGTGCCAGCAGTTCGGGACACCCGAGCAATCAGCCCCAGCATTTT,CASSSGHPSNQPQHF
TRBJ1-4,NA,NA,15,TRBV4-2,TGTGCCAGCAGCCCCGAAGGCTCAACTAATGAAAAACTGTTTTTT,CASSPEGSTNEKLFF
TRBJ2-3,NA,NA,13,TRBV18,TGTGCCAGCTCGCTCGGGGGGCCAGATACGCAGTATTTT,CASSLGGPDTQYF
TRBJ2-4,NA,NA,13,TRBV7-9,TGTGCCAGCAGCTGGGGAGACAGGAACATTCAGTACTTC,CASSWGDRNIQYF
TRBJ1-1,TRBD1,NA,14,TRBV6-5,TGTGCCATCACCCCCCGACAGGGAGGCACTGAAGCTTTCTTT,CAITPRQGGTEAFF
TRBJ2-3,TRBD1,NA,18,TRBV5-1,TGCGCCAGCAGGCCCTACAGGGGGCTCGGCGCTTTGACAGATACGCAGTATTTT,CASRPYRGLGALTDTQYF